This passage covers 32 T cell receptor beta chains from one sample sequenced in a study of T cell repertoires in cytomegalovirus infection. Antigen specificity for these receptors is unknown. MiXCR was run by TCRdb on the reads, yielding one entry per CDR3 protein. Of about 900,000 distinct CDR3 sequences listed, approximately 31% were seen once; the top ten hold roughly 13%. The sample consisted of cultured CD8+ T cells from PBMCs, taken from culture after CMV antigen stimulation. These receptors were obtained from a human donor in good health (CMV status not recorded). Some clones in this sample may be carry-over from other donors' samples.

The chain has TRBV7-6 and TRBJ2-1; the D is unclear. Germline CDR1 and CDR2: SGHVS and FNYEAQ. Trimming stripped 5 bases from V and 2 bases from J, with 7 bases between. The CDR3 contains 13 residues. CDR3 region: CASSAAPYNEQFF. CDR3 in DNA: TGTGCCAGCAGCGCCGCCCCCTACAATGAGCAGTTCTTC.

This clonotype came up a few times. The V and J genes are TRBV27 and TRBJ1-1; 9 bases agree with TRBD1. This CDR3 comprises 15 residues. With 4 bases clipped from V and 3 bases from J, the junction kept 6 bases outside the gene matches. Per the germline V gene, CDR1 is MNHEY and CDR2 is SMNVEV (reference sequence). The CDR3 coding sequence is TGTGCCAGCAGTTCCTTGGACAGGGGACACACTGAAGCTTTCTTT. Amino acid sequence: CASSSLDRGHTEAFF.

This chain links TRBV12-3 or TRBV12-4 with TRBJ1-5; no definite D call. The CDR3 has 13 amino acids. The V gene lost 3 bases and the J gene lost 6 bases, with 9 bases spanning the gap. The CDR3 protein is CASSFNGAQPQHF. For the CDR3, the DNA is TGTGCCAGCAGTTTTAATGGAGCTCAGCCCCAGCATTTT.

This clonotype has only a few counts. The chain recombines TRBV24-1 with TRBJ1-2, with D possibly being TRBD1 (5 bases). Germline-derived CDR1 and CDR2 are KGHDR and SFDVKD. CDR3 length: 17 amino acids. Trimming removed 5 bases from V and 0 bases from J, with 18 bases in between. The CDR3 reads CATSGHDRDVANYGYTF. CDR3 nucleotide sequence: TGTGCCACCAGTGGACACGACCGGGACGTAGCTAACTATGGCTACACCTTC.

This clonotype was recorded many times. The chain links TRBV6-1 to TRBJ2-6; D gene unclear. Germline CDR1 is MNHNS and CDR2 is SASEGT. The CDR3 length is 17 residues. Trimming took off 7 bases at V and 0 bases at J, with 16 bases between the two ends. CDR3 sequence: CASNGGPGTSGANVLTF. DNA for the CDR3: TGTGCCAGCAACGGTGGACCAGGAACCTCTGGGGCCAACGTCCTGACTTTC.

The rearrangement links TRBV6-5 to TRBJ2-1; the match to TRBD1 covers 9 bases. CDR1 and CDR2 (germline): MNHEY, SVGAGI. This CDR3 has 14 residues. V dropped 6 bases and J dropped 9; count of bases not matched to a gene: 9. In nucleotides, the CDR3 is TGTGCCAGCAGCTCCTGGGACAGGGTGGGTGAGCAGTTCTTC. This translates into CASSSWDRVGEQFF.

V and J are TRBV20-1 and TRBJ2-7; maybe TRBD2 (6 bases). V lost 3 bases to trimming and J lost 0 bases, with 12 bases between them. This CDR3 contains 14 residues. In germline, CDR1 is DFQATT, CDR2 SNEGSKA (reference sequence). Here the CDR3 reads CSARADGSSYEQYV. The CDR3 nucleotides are TGCAGTGCTAGGGCGGACGGGAGCTCCTACGAGCAGTACGTC.

This clonotype came up a few times. The V and J genes are TRBV7-9 and TRBJ1-2; D is undetermined. CDR1 is SEHNR, CDR2 FQNEAQ, per germline (reference sequence). V gave up 5 bases and J gave up 4 bases, with 14 bases separating them. This CDR3 is 14 amino acids long. As DNA, the CDR3 is TGTGCCAGCAGCCCCCCGACCGCCGTCTATGGCTACACCTTC. It is translated as CASSPPTAVYGYTF.

The V call is TRBV15, the J call TRBJ2-1; possibly TRBD2 for D (6 bases). Germline loops: CDR1 LNHNV, CDR2 YYDKDF (reference sequence). Trimming cost V 5 bases and J 6 bases, with 17 bases left between them. This CDR3 has 15 residues. The DNA for the CDR3 is TGTGCCACCAGCCCCCCCGGGCTAGCGACCAATGAGCAGTTCTTC. It codes for CATSPPGLATNEQFF.

The CDR3 reads CASSPAVGQGYEQYF. The CDR3 DNA follows: TGTGCCAGTAGTCCCGCCGTGGGACAGGGGTACGAGCAGTACTTC. The rearrangement joins TRBV19 to TRBJ2-7; 10 nucleotides line up with TRBD1. This CDR3 has 15 amino acids. The germline CDR1 and CDR2 sequences are LNHDA and SQIVND (reference sequence). Trimming cost V 5 bases and J 4 bases; bases outside gene matches: 8. Drawing the rest from reference TRBV19 and TRBJ2-7, the complete variable domain is DGGITQSPKYLFRKEGQNVTLSCEQNLNHDAMYWYRQDPGQGLRLIYYSQIVNDFQKGDIAEGYSVSREKKESFPLTVTSAQKNPTAFYLCASSPAVGQGYEQYFGPGTRLTVT.

This clonotype was found a few times. The rearrangement joins TRBV7-9 to TRBJ2-7; D perhaps matches TRBD2 (6 bases). The CDR3 contains 14 residues. Trimming took 5 bases from V and 3 from J, leaving 14 bases between them. Germline CDR1 reads SEHNR; CDR2 reads FQNEAQ (reference sequence). CDR3 nucleotide sequence: TGTGCCAGCAGCCCCAACGGGGGAGACTACGAGCAGTACTTC. This gives the protein CASSPNGGDYEQYF.

The table lists this clonotype with many counts. This chain links TRBV7-6 with TRBJ2-3; possible D gene TRBD1, 6 bases. The V gene's germline CDR1 is SGHVS and CDR2 FNYEAQ. V gave up 1 base and J gave up 4 bases, with 15 bases separating them. CDR3 length: 16 amino acids. The CDR3 bases are TGTGCCAGCAGCTTAGTGGCAGGGGTTAGCGCAGATACGCAGTATTTT. It yields the protein CASSLVAGVSADTQYF.

This clonotype has more than one count but fewer than ten. The gene calls are TRBV7-9 and TRBJ1-5; the D gene is possibly TRBD1 (6 bases). Germline V lookup: CDR1 SEHNR, CDR2 FQNEAQ (reference sequence). The ends were cut back, 4 bases at V and 5 bases at J, with 12 bases in the middle. This CDR3 comprises 14 residues. As DNA, the CDR3 is TGTGCCAGCAGCTCTACGAGGGGGGATCAGCCCCAGCATTTT. Its translation: CASSSTRGDQPQHF.

This clonotype has ten or more counts. The chain has TRBV12-3 or TRBV12-4 and TRBJ2-7; TRBD1 agrees at 7 bases. The CDR3 loop spans 13 amino acids. With 3 bases clipped from V and 3 bases from J, the junction kept 2 bases outside the gene matches. The CDR3 DNA reads TGTGCCAGCAGTTTGGGACAGATCTACGAGCAGTACTTC. Translation: CASSLGQIYEQYF.

The J gene is TRBJ2-6, the V gene TRBV9; 7 positions agree with TRBD1. There are 16 residues in the CDR3. Germline values: CDR1 SGDLS, CDR2 YYNGEE. Trimming took 5 bases from V and 0 from J; bases not matched to a gene: 5. The CDR3 DNA follows: TGTGCCAGCAGGGGAAGGGACAGCTCTGGGGCCAACGTCCTGACTTTC. Its translation: CASRGRDSSGANVLTF. Full variable domain (missing parts from reference TRBV9 and TRBJ2-6): DSGVTQTPKHLITATGQRVTLRCSPRSGDLSVYWYQQSLDQGLQFLIQYYNGEERAKGNILERFSAQQFPDLHSELNLSSLELGDSALYFCASRGRDSSGANVLTFGAGSRLTVL.

The sample holds a few counts of this clonotype. The chain joins TRBV24-1 to TRBJ2-4; tentatively, D is TRBD1 (6 bases). The germline V and J ends were trimmed by 2 bases and 4 bases, with 20 bases remaining between them. CDR3 length equals 18 residues. CDR1 is KGHDR and CDR2 is SFDVKD in the germline V gene. Here the CDR3 DNA reads TGTGCCACCAGTGATTCCGGGATACAGGGAACAGATAAAAACATTCAGTACTTC. It codes for CATSDSGIQGTDKNIQYF.

V usage is TRBV27 and J usage is TRBJ1-2, with D perhaps TRBD1 (6 bases). Germline CDR1 reads MNHEY; CDR2 reads SMNVEV (reference sequence). The CDR3 is made up of 16 amino acids. Trimming removed 0 bases from V and 8 bases from J, with 19 bases in between. The CDR3 DNA reads TGTGCCAGCAGTTTATCCGCTGGACAGCTCAAAAAAGGCTACACCTTC. Protein: CASSLSAGQLKKGYTF.

V gene TRBV7-6 combines with J gene TRBJ2-1; D gene unclear. The CDR3 spans 13 residues. Trimming took off 1 base at V and 6 bases at J, with 7 bases between the two ends. CDR1 and CDR2 from the germline V gene are SGHVS and FNYEAQ. The CDR3 reads CASSLVVTNEQFF. CDR3 DNA sequence: TGTGCCAGCAGCTTAGTTGTTACCAATGAGCAGTTCTTC.

This clonotype was recorded a few times. The chain recombines TRBV7-9 with TRBJ1-2, with D possibly TRBD1 on 5 matching bases. The CDR3 extends over 15 amino acids. Germline values: CDR1 SEHNR, CDR2 FQNEAQ (reference sequence). The V gene lost 1 base and the J gene lost 8 bases, with 17 bases spanning the gap. The CDR3 sequence is CASSLGGEWGNGYTF. In DNA, the CDR3 is TGTGCCAGCAGCTTAGGGGGGGAGTGGGGCAACGGCTACACCTTC.

This clonotype was found a few times. The rearrangement joins TRBV10-3 to TRBJ2-6; D is unresolved. CDR3 length: 16 amino acids. V shed 7 bases and J shed 0 bases, with 13 bases lying between them. In germline, CDR1 is ENHRY, CDR2 SYGVKD. CDR3 in DNA: TGTGCCATCACTATAGACGGCAACTCTGGGGCCAACGTCCTGACTTTC. Translation: CAITIDGNSGANVLTF.

This clonotype has a count of ten or more. The chain couples TRBV7-9 to TRBJ1-1; TRBD1 matches 9 bases. Trimming took 5 bases from V and 0 from J; bases not matched to a gene: 7. The CDR3 runs to 16 residues. Germline assignment: CDR1 SEHNR and CDR2 FQNEAQ (reference sequence). The CDR3 here is CASSARDRAMNTEAFF. The CDR3, as DNA: TGTGCCAGCAGCGCTCGGGACAGGGCTATGAACACTGAAGCTTTCTTT.

In its sample, this clonotype was seen many times. This chain uses TRBV7-2 with TRBJ2-1; D tentatively reads TRBD1 or TRBD2 (6 bases each). The ends were cut back, 0 bases at V and 0 bases at J, with 18 bases in the middle. Germline V lookup: CDR1 SGHTA, CDR2 FQGNSA. This CDR3 is 19 amino acids long. The CDR3: CASSLAFTGASSSYNEQFF. Written as DNA, the CDR3 is TGTGCCAGCAGCTTAGCGTTTACGGGGGCCTCGAGCTCCTACAATGAGCAGTTCTTC.

As regards this clonotype: Germline is not matched at one junction end, which may reflect a read error. This sequence joins TRBV7-6 and TRBJ1-4; D gene uncertain. The germline gives CDR1 SGHVS, CDR2 FNYEAQ. This CDR3 contains 18 residues. In nucleotides, the CDR3 is TGTGTCAGCAGCTTAATCCCCCAGCCCCCGGAGGGTAATGAAAAACTGTTTTTT. This gives the protein CVSSLIPQPPEGNEKLFF.

The V gene is TRBV6-6, the J gene TRBJ2-5; no reliable D call. The CDR3 spans 13 residues. Germline CDR1 is MNHNY and CDR2 is SVGAGI (reference sequence). V shed 6 bases and J shed 5 bases, with 13 bases lying between them. The CDR3 region has the DNA TGTGCCAGCAGACCCGACACATGGGAGACCCAGTACTTC. This codes for CASRPDTWETQYF.

The chain is built from TRBV7-6 and TRBJ2-2; the D is unclear. This CDR3 has 12 amino acids. Looked up from germline, CDR1 is SGHVS and CDR2 is FNYEAQ. With 10 bases removed from V and 6 bases from J, the gap between germline ends came to 12 bases. This CDR3 is CATTIKAGELFF. The CDR3 bases are TGTGCCACCACCATCAAAGCCGGGGAGCTGTTTTTT.

This clonotype occurred a few times. This sequence joins TRBV7-2 and TRBJ2-7, with D possibly TRBD2 on 6 matching bases. CDR1 and CDR2 (germline): SGHTA, FQGNSA. V lost 2 bases and J lost 7, with 9 bases in between. CDR3 length: 12 amino acids. The CDR3 spells CASSLMGREQYV. CDR3 nucleotides: TGTGCCAGCAGCTTAATGGGGAGGGAGCAGTACGTC.

This chain uses TRBV6-2 or TRBV6-3 with TRBJ2-5, with D maybe TRBD1 (5 bases). CDR3 length equals 14 residues. The V gene lost 3 bases and the J gene lost 5 bases, with 13 bases spanning the gap. The germline CDR1 and CDR2 sequences are MNHEY and SVGEGT. CDR3 region: CASSYRQPLETQYF. For the CDR3, the DNA is TGTGCCAGCAGTTATCGACAGCCCCTCGAGACCCAGTACTTC.

The chain is built from TRBV6-5 and TRBJ1-2, with D tentatively TRBD1 (6 bases). Germline V gene lookup returns CDR1 MNHEY and CDR2 SVGAGI. There are 15 residues in the CDR3. V was pared by 6 bases and J by 4 bases, with 18 bases between. Here the CDR3 DNA reads TGTGCCAGCAGCTCAGACGTCAGGGGCACCTATGGCTACACCTTC. It specifies CASSSDVRGTYGYTF.

This chain uses TRBV12-3 or TRBV12-4 with TRBJ1-5; TRBD1 is a possible D gene (5 bases). The CDR3 contains 14 residues. The CDR3 sequence: CVIGTAYSNQPQHF. CDR3 sequence (DNA): TGTGTCATCGGGACGGCCTATAGCAATCAGCCCCAGCATTTT.

This clonotype was observed a handful of times. The chain uses TRBV12-3 or TRBV12-4 and TRBJ2-1; D is possibly TRBD1 (6 bases). There are 14 residues in the CDR3. V was shortened by 2 bases and J by 4 bases, with 9 bases between the two germline ends. The CDR3: CASSLQTGYNEQFF. The CDR3 bases are TGTGCCAGCAGTTTACAGACAGGATACAATGAGCAGTTCTTC.

The V call is TRBV18, the J call TRBJ2-5; 10 positions match TRBD1. Germline loops: CDR1 KGHSH, CDR2 LQKENI. The CDR3 spans 14 residues. The trim removed 3 bases at V and 5 bases at J, leaving 3 bases unmatched. CDR3 DNA sequence: TGTGCCAGCTCACCTGGACAGGGGGACGAGACCCAGTACTTC. Amino acid sequence: CASSPGQGDETQYF. Together with reference TRBV18 and TRBJ2-5, the CDR3 gives the full variable domain: NAGVMQNPRHLVRRRGQEARLRCSPMKGHSHVYWYRQLPEEGLKFMVYLQKENIIDESGMPKERFSAEFPKEGPSILRIQQVVRGDSAAYFCASSPGQGDETQYFGPGTRLLVL.

This clonotype came up many times. The chain carries TRBV7-9 and TRBJ2-2; 10 nucleotides align to TRBD1. The CDR3 sequence is 17 residues long. Germline V gene data show CDR1 as SEHNR and CDR2 as FQNEAQ (reference sequence). Trimming at V came to 6 bases and at J to 0 bases, leaving 7 bases not matched to a gene. CDR3 region: CASRPGQGTPNTGELFF. The CDR3 region has the DNA TGTGCCAGCAGACCGGGACAGGGGACCCCGAACACCGGGGAGCTGTTTTTT.